This T cell receptor beta chain was sequenced for a study of T-cell memory formation after mild COVID-19. TCRdb re-called the 5' RACE reads through MiXCR, storing one row per CDR3 protein. In the table there are roughly 100,000 distinct CDR3 sequences, more than 15% of which are singletons. A few counts support this clonotype. Sequenced input: PBMCs or a T cell subset sorted from them (not recorded which). This sequence was found in an adult woman who had mild COVID-19 (a few samples of this study predate the infection). Cell type and time point are not known.

The CDR3, as DNA: TGTGCCAGCAGTTGGACAGGGGAGGGCACTGAAGCTTTCTTT. This sequence encodes CASSWTGEGTEAFF. The chain uses TRBV6-1 and TRBJ1-1, with TRBD1 matching 9 bases. The trim removed 5 bases at V and 4 bases at J, leaving 5 bases unmatched. Germline CDR1 reads MNHNS; CDR2 reads SASEGT. CDR3 length equals 14 residues.